A single sample is the source of the 26 T cell receptor beta chains below, sequenced in a study of blood T cell repertoires in COVID-19. This table comes from immunoSEQ multiplex PCR, and its TCRdb copy is limited to in-frame clones, with some not included. The sample has about 160,000 clones; 80% to 90% are singletons. The sample taken for sequencing was peripheral blood. The receptors shown here come from a man aged 35-49 years with acute or convalescent COVID-19.

The rearrangement joins TRBV5-1 to TRBJ2-5, with D possibly matching TRBD1 (5 bases). Trimming left V 2 bases short and J 2 bases short, with 16 bases between. Germline CDR1 SGHRS, CDR2 YFSETQ. This CDR3 is 16 amino acids long. The DNA of the CDR3 is TGCGCCAGCAGCTTAGGTCAGGGAAGGTGGCAAGAGACCCAGTACTTC. Its protein product is CASSLGQGRWQETQYF. Full variable domain (rest looked up from reference TRBV5-1 and TRBJ2-5): KAGVTQTPRYLIKTRGQQVTLSCSPISGHRSVSWYQQTPGQGLQFLFEYFSETQRNKGNFPGRFSGRQFSNSRSEMNVSTLELGDSALYLCASSLGQGRWQETQYFGPGTRLLVL.

The rearrangement uses TRBV5-5 and TRBJ2-5, with unresolved D. Trimming removed 4 bases at V and 5 bases at J, with 15 bases between. CDR3 length equals 14 residues. Germline CDR1 reads SGHKS; CDR2 reads YYEKEE (reference sequence). DNA for the CDR3: TGTGCCAGCAGCGTTGAGACATCTCTCGAGACCCAGTACTTC. Its translation: CASSVETSLETQYF.

The J gene is TRBJ2-3, the V gene TRBV5-6; the match to TRBD1 covers 11 bases. Germline CDR1 reads SGHDT; CDR2 reads YYEEEE. CDR3 length: 15 residues. V lost 0 bases and J lost 5; bases outside the gene matches: 2. CDR3 nucleotide sequence: TGTGCCAGCAGCTTGGCCGGGACAGGGGGAGATACGCAGTATTTT. This sequence encodes CASSLAGTGGDTQYF.

V is TRBV28 and J is TRBJ1-1; D is possibly TRBD1 (5 bases). Germline V lookup: CDR1 MDHEN, CDR2 SYDVKM. The V and J ends lost 5 bases and 1 base respectively, with 17 bases between them. The CDR3 has 16 amino acids. The CDR3 DNA is TGTGCCAGCAGTCCACGCGGACAAGCAAGGAACACTGAAGCTTTCTTT. Translated: CASSPRGQARNTEAFF.

The chain employs TRBV19 and TRBJ2-5; D is unclear. The germline CDR1 and CDR2 sequences are LNHDA and SQIVND (reference sequence). This CDR3 comprises 13 residues. The V end was cut by 3 bases, the J end by 5 bases, with 10 bases between. CDR3 sequence: CASSIETGETQYF. DNA of the CDR3: TGTGCCAGTAGTATCGAGACTGGGGAGACCCAGTACTTC.

In its sample, this clone was seen once. The genes are TRBV6-5 and TRBJ2-7; no clear D gene. V dropped 6 bases and J dropped 3 bases, with 9 bases sitting between them. Germline V gene data show CDR1 as MNHEY and CDR2 as SVGAGI. The CDR3 spans 12 residues. The DNA for the CDR3 is TGTGCCAGCAGCACAGAAAACTACGAGCAGTACTTC. This codes for CASSTENYEQYF.

The gene calls are TRBV30 and TRBJ2-7, with 7 bases identical to TRBD1. This CDR3 is built from 14 residues. Germline trimming cut 6 bases from V and 2 bases from J; bases unmatched to any gene: 10. Germline V gene sequence: CDR1 GTSNPN, CDR2 SVGIG (reference sequence). CDR3 protein: CACSTGALAYEQYF. CDR3 DNA sequence: TGTGCCTGTTCCACAGGGGCCTTGGCCTACGAGCAGTACTTC.

This clone was counted a single time. The gene calls are TRBV18 and TRBJ2-7; TRBD2 is a possible D gene (5 bases). The CDR3 covers 12 residues. From germline, CDR1 is KGHSH and CDR2 LQKENI. Trimming took 5 bases from V and 3 from J, leaving 8 bases between them. The CDR3 loop is CASSGGYYEQYF. CDR3 nucleotides: TGTGCCAGCTCAGGCGGGTACTACGAGCAGTACTTC.

This chain links TRBV10-3 with TRBJ2-1; 7 positions match TRBD2. There are 15 residues in the CDR3. Unmatched junction bases numbered 8, after V lost 0 bases and J lost 9 bases. CDR1 is ENHRY and CDR2 is SYGVKD in the germline V gene. The CDR3 loop reads CAISESAGLTSEQFF. CDR3 nucleotide sequence: TGTGCCATCAGTGAGTCAGCGGGGCTTACAAGTGAGCAGTTCTTC.

The chain is built from TRBV2 and TRBJ1-5, with D possibly TRBD1 on 5 matching bases. The CDR3 sequence is 14 residues long. Germline loops: CDR1 SNHLY, CDR2 FYNNEI. V was trimmed by 4 bases and J by 0 bases, leaving 7 bases between them. CDR3 nucleotide sequence: TGTGCCAGCAGTGTACAGGATAGCAATCAGCCCCAGCATTTT. Translation: CASSVQDSNQPQHF. The whole variable domain, remainder taken from reference TRBV2 and TRBJ1-5, is EPEVTQTPSHQVTQMGQEVILRCVPISNHLYFYWYRQILGQKVEFLVSFYNNEISEKSEIFDDQFSVERPDGSNFTLKIRSTKLEDSAMYFCASSVQDSNQPQHFGDGTRLSIL.

The genes are TRBV4-1 and TRBJ2-5, with TRBD2 identical over 9 bases. CDR3 length equals 15 residues. The germline V gene has CDR1 MGHRA and CDR2 YSYEKL. Unmatched junction bases numbered 10, after V lost 4 bases and J lost 7 bases. The CDR3 region is CASSPPAGGWGTQYF. The DNA of the CDR3 is TGCGCCAGCAGCCCTCCAGCGGGGGGATGGGGGACCCAGTACTTC.

The chain uses TRBV6-6 and TRBJ1-2, with D unresolved. Per the germline V gene, CDR1 is MNHNY and CDR2 is SVGAGI (reference sequence). Trimming pared 9 bases from V and 6 bases from J, leaving 8 bases between. The CDR3 extends over 10 amino acids. CDR3 coding DNA: TGTGCCAGTAGAACCGATGGCTACACCTTC. This encodes CASRTDGYTF.

The chain carries TRBV12-3 or TRBV12-4 and TRBJ2-7, with 9 bases fitting TRBD1. The CDR3 spans 13 residues. Trimming took 6 bases from V and 5 from J; bases not matched to a gene: 5. CDR3 in amino acids: CASRGTGRDEQYF. The CDR3, as DNA: TGTGCCAGCAGGGGGACAGGGAGGGACGAGCAGTACTTC.

The chain has TRBV27 and TRBJ1-5; 8 positions agree with TRBD1. Per the germline V gene, CDR1 is MNHEY and CDR2 is SMNVEV (reference sequence). V was pared by 2 bases and J by 7 bases, with 10 bases of the junction left unmatched. This CDR3 comprises 16 residues. The CDR3 protein is CASSLHGQGAWQPQHF. DNA for the CDR3: TGTGCCAGCAGTTTACACGGGCAGGGGGCATGGCAGCCCCAGCATTTT.

This clone was observed a single time. V usage is TRBV6-2 or TRBV6-3 and J usage is TRBJ1-1; D is ambiguous. Germline CDR1 reads MNHEY; CDR2 reads SVGEGT. The CDR3 runs to 15 residues. Trimming shortened V by 0 bases and J by 1 base, and 9 bases separated the two germline ends. CDR3 nucleotide sequence: TGTGCCAGCAGTTACTCGCACCCTAGGAACACTGAAGCTTTCTTT. Amino acids: CASSYSHPRNTEAFF.

V usage is TRBV14 and J usage is TRBJ1-6; D gene ambiguous. Deletions cut 4 bases from V and 0 bases from J, with 10 bases between. Germline V lookup: CDR1 SGHDN, CDR2 FVKESK. The CDR3 consists of 16 residues. CDR3 amino acids: CASSRMGSSYNSPLHF. The DNA of the CDR3 is TGTGCCAGCAGCCGAATGGGGAGCTCCTATAATTCACCCCTCCACTTT.

Notes on this clone: Other DNA sequences in this sample translate to the same CDR3. V and J are TRBV19 and TRBJ1-5; D perhaps matches TRBD1 (5 bases). Per germline, CDR1 LNHDA and CDR2 SQIVND (reference sequence). This CDR3 comprises 16 residues. Trimming pared 1 base from V and 6 bases from J, leaving 16 bases between. This CDR3 reads CASSIAHGGGGQPQHF. CDR3 in DNA: TGTGCCAGTAGTATAGCTCACGGGGGTGGAGGTCAGCCCCAGCATTTT.

V gene TRBV10-1 combines with J gene TRBJ1-1, with unresolved D. V gave up 6 bases and J gave up 1 base, with 12 bases separating them. Germline V CDR1 and CDR2: WNHNN, SYGVQD (reference sequence). This CDR3 spans 14 amino acids. In nucleotides, the CDR3 is TGCGCCAGCAGCCTTACAGCGGAGAACACTGAAGCTTTCTTT. It codes for CASSLTAENTEAFF.

CDR3 sequence reads: CASSRSTAGNEKLFF. DNA of the CDR3: TGTGCCAGTAGCAGGTCCACAGCTGGCAATGAAAAACTGTTTTTT. This sequence joins TRBV19 and TRBJ1-4; D gene uncertain. Looked up from germline, CDR1 is LNHDA and CDR2 is SQIVND (reference sequence). V lost 6 bases and J lost 5, with 16 bases in between. The CDR3 is made up of 15 amino acids.

This chain uses TRBV2 with TRBJ2-7; maybe TRBD2 (6 bases). Between the trimmed V and J ends, which lost 5 bases and 7 bases, there was a span of 24 bases. The CDR3 is 16 amino acids. Germline loops: CDR1 SNHLY, CDR2 FYNNEI. The CDR3 spells CASSPRGGFDAGEQYF. The CDR3 DNA reads as TGTGCCAGCAGTCCCCGGGGAGGCTTCGACGCTGGGGAGCAGTACTTC.

V usage is TRBV7-2 and J usage is TRBJ2-5; D not certain. Trimming stripped 3 bases from V and 5 bases from J, with 13 bases between. This CDR3 is 14 amino acids long. Germline V lookup: CDR1 SGHTA, CDR2 FQGNSA. Written as DNA, the CDR3 is TGTGCCAGCAGCTTGCTCGTCCCCCGGGAGACCCAGTACTTC. Translation gives CASSLLVPRETQYF. The variable domain in full, with the rest retrieved from reference TRBV7-2 and TRBJ2-5, is GAGVSQSPSNKVTEKGKDVELRCDPISGHTALYWYRQSLGQGLEFLIYFQGNSAPDKSGLPSDRFSAERTGGSVSTLTIQRTQQEDSAVYLCASSLLVPRETQYFGPGTRLLVL.

The chain carries TRBV27 and TRBJ1-4; TRBD1 might be the D (5 bases). V gave up 2 bases and J gave up 7 bases, with 14 bases separating them. The CDR3 spans 15 residues. Germline V gene sequence: CDR1 MNHEY, CDR2 SMNVEV (reference sequence). Written as DNA, the CDR3 is TGTGCCAGCAGTTTAGTGTCGGGGGTAGGTGAAAAACTGTTTTTT. Amino acids: CASSLVSGVGEKLFF.

V is TRBV12-3 or TRBV12-4 and J is TRBJ2-1, with D perhaps TRBD2 (6 bases). The germline V and J ends were trimmed by 6 bases and 6 bases, with 12 bases remaining between them. The CDR3 sequence is 13 residues long. The CDR3: CASRNRGTNEQFF. Here the CDR3 DNA reads TGTGCCAGCAGGAACCGGGGGACCAATGAGCAGTTCTTC.

This chain links TRBV28 with TRBJ2-7, with 10 bases aligning to TRBD1. The CDR3 has 14 amino acids. Germline trimming cut 5 bases from V and 3 bases from J; bases unmatched to any gene: 4. Germline values: CDR1 MDHEN, CDR2 SYDVKM. The CDR3 loop reads CASSGGQGFYEQYF. The CDR3 DNA is TGTGCCAGCAGTGGGGGACAGGGGTTCTACGAGCAGTACTTC.

The V gene is TRBV18, the J gene TRBJ2-1; 9 bases align to TRBD1. CDR1 KGHSH and CDR2 LQKENI come from the germline V gene. Trimming at V came to 4 bases and at J to 9 bases, leaving 10 bases not matched to a gene. CDR3 length equals 15 residues. The CDR3 here is CASSLRQGGEGEQFF. The CDR3 bases are TGTGCCAGCTCACTGAGACAGGGGGGTGAAGGTGAGCAGTTCTTC.

This clone occurred a few times. The gene calls are TRBV30 and TRBJ1-3; D is ambiguous. This CDR3 is built from 11 residues. Germline V gene sequence: CDR1 GTSNPN, CDR2 SVGIG (reference sequence). V lost 5 bases and J 7 bases, leaving 9 bases between the germline ends. The CDR3 spells CAWADRNTIYF. CDR3 DNA sequence: TGTGCCTGGGCTGATCGGAACACCATATATTTT.